The 10 T cell receptor beta chains listed next were all sequenced from one sample in a study of CD8+CD57+ T cells in acquired aplastic anemia (dated by TCRdb to between 2018 and 2020). The patients picked for sequencing were ones in whom flow cytometry had shown an expansion of CD8+CD57+ cells. Sequencing used an Illumina HiSeq 2000. TCR beta VDJ combination and CDR3 sequence profiling used genomic DNA as the template. TCRdb took the public reads, trimmed them with fastp at Q25, ran MiXCR for clone calling and kept in-frame beta chains. One record per CDR3 amino acid sequence lists the most common genes and DNA. The sample table lists more than 45,000 distinct CDR3 sequences, around 57% of them with a count of one. Of the sample, less than 20% is held by the ten largest clones. The sequenced sample consisted of sorted CD4+, CD8+, or CD8+CD57+ T cells (not recorded which) from PBMCs. These receptors came from a human donor with aplastic anemia.

This chain joins TRBV27 and TRBJ1-1, with D possibly matching TRBD1 (6 bases). The germline V and J ends were trimmed by 2 bases and 4 bases, with 14 bases remaining between them. This CDR3 has 15 residues. Germline lookup yields CDR1 MNHEY and CDR2 SMNVEV (reference sequence). In DNA form, the CDR3 reads TGTGCCAGCAGTTTAGGGGGCCTCACCCCCACTGAAGCTTTCTTT. Amino acids: CASSLGGLTPTEAFF.

This clonotype was counted many times. The CDR3: CASSIGGLAGGNEQFF. CDR3 nucleotide sequence: TGTGCCAGTAGTATAGGAGGGCTAGCGGGGGGTAATGAGCAGTTCTTC. This sequence joins TRBV19 and TRBJ2-1; 11 bases match TRBD2. The CDR3 has 16 amino acids. J was trimmed by 7 bases and V by 1 base; bases with no gene match: 6. In germline, CDR1 is LNHDA, CDR2 SQIVND (reference sequence).

As concerns this clonotype: Mismatch with germline at one junction end may stem from a read error. The chain is built from TRBV7-7 and TRBJ2-7, with 7 bases fitting TRBD2. CDR3 length equals 15 residues. Germline CDR1 and CDR2: SSHAT and FNYEAQ (reference sequence). The DNA of the CDR3 is TGTGCTAGCAGCTTAGAAAGCGGGATCGGCTACGAGCAGTACTTC. Encoded protein: CASSLESGIGYEQYF. The complete variable domain, with remaining parts taken from reference TRBV7-7 and TRBJ2-7, reads GAGVSQSPRYKVTKRGQDVTLRCDPISSHATLYWYQQALGQGPEFLTYFNYEAQPDKSGLPSDRFSAERPEGSISTLTIQRTEQRDSAMYRCASSLESGIGYEQYFGPGTRLTVT.

About this clonotype: Since a much larger clone is just one base distant, this may be a read error. V usage is TRBV28 and J usage is TRBJ1-5, with no clear D. Between the trimmed V and J ends, which lost 5 bases and 6 bases, there was a span of 20 bases. Looked up from germline, CDR1 is MDHEN and CDR2 is SYDVKM. This CDR3 region has 16 residues. In DNA form, the CDR3 reads TGTGCCAGCAGTCTGGAGTCCAACCTAAAAATTCAGCCCCAGCATTTT. This gives the protein CASSLESNLKIQPQHF.

At least ten counts were recorded for this clonotype. The chain combines TRBV6-1 with TRBJ2-1, with D perhaps matching TRBD2 (6 bases). Trimming removed 6 bases from V and 11 bases from J, with 20 bases in between. The CDR3 is 14 residues long. The germline gives CDR1 MNHNS, CDR2 SASEGT. The CDR3 bases are TGTGCCAGCAGCCCCGGGACTCCAACCGCACAGCAGTTCTTC. It encodes CASSPGTPTAQQFF.

The J gene is TRBJ2-6, the V gene TRBV15; maybe TRBD2 (5 bases). Looked up from germline, CDR1 is LNHNV and CDR2 is YYDKDF (reference sequence). Trimming took off 0 bases at V and 8 bases at J, with 8 bases between the two ends. The CDR3 runs to 14 residues. CDR3 in DNA: TGTGCCACCAGCAGAGAAGGGAGCACCAACGTCCTGACTTTC. As protein: CATSREGSTNVLTF.

In this sample, this clonotype turned up many times. The chain recombines TRBV28 with TRBJ1-2; D is uncertain. V dropped 8 bases and J dropped 3 bases, with 10 bases sitting between them. This CDR3 has 12 residues. Germline V lookup: CDR1 MDHEN, CDR2 SYDVKM. CDR3 nucleotide sequence: TGTGCCAGCCTAGGATGGGACTATGGCTACACCTTC. Translation: CASLGWDYGYTF.

There are many counts of this clonotype. The rearrangement links TRBV5-1 to TRBJ2-3; D may correspond to TRBD1 or TRBD2 (5 bases each). CDR1 SGHRS and CDR2 YFSETQ come from the germline V gene. This CDR3 is 14 amino acids long. V lost 7 bases to trimming and J lost 6 bases, with 18 bases between them. CDR3 nucleotides: TGCGCCAGCCTACGGGACCCAGGGCGGGATACGCAGTATTTT. This gives the protein CASLRDPGRDTQYF. The complete variable domain, with remaining parts taken from reference TRBV5-1 and TRBJ2-3, reads KAGVTQTPRYLIKTRGQQVTLSCSPISGHRSVSWYQQTPGQGLQFLFEYFSETQRNKGNFPGRFSGRQFSNSRSEMNVSTLELGDSALYLCASLRDPGRDTQYFGPGTRLTVL.

This rearrangement joins TRBV24-1 to TRBJ2-7, with 7 bases fitting TRBD1. Germline values: CDR1 KGHDR, CDR2 SFDVKD. Trimming at V came to 4 bases and at J to 4 bases, leaving 15 bases not matched to a gene. CDR3 size: 17 residues. The DNA of the CDR3 is TGTGCCACCAGTGACCAGCAACGGGACAGCCAAATGTACGAGCAGTACTTC. Its translation: CATSDQQRDSQMYEQYF.

The J gene is TRBJ1-2, the V gene TRBV5-1; D may be TRBD1 (6 bases). Germline loops: CDR1 SGHRS, CDR2 YFSETQ. The CDR3 contains 13 residues. The V end was cut by 1 base, the J end by 7 bases, with 11 bases between. Here the CDR3 DNA reads TGCGCCAGCAGCTTGCCTGGGGGCTTTGGCTACACCTTC. Translation gives CASSLPGGFGYTF. Supplemented by reference TRBV5-1 and TRBJ1-2, the full variable domain reads KAGVTQTPRYLIKTRGQQVTLSCSPISGHRSVSWYQQTPGQGLQFLFEYFSETQRNKGNFPGRFSGRQFSNSRSEMNVSTLELGDSALYLCASSLPGGFGYTFGSGTRLTVV.